There are many counts of the clone carrying this T cell receptor beta chain. Its target is not known. Stated time point: newly diagnosed GD, antithyroid drugs for less than 3 months. Preparation of the TCR library used RNA extracted from PBMCs. The data originate from a study of regulatory T cells in long-lasting Graves disease. The study, taken as a whole, reports: More public clonotypes were shared by persistent patients (about 3,000) than by new patients (roughly 930).

Through Arm-PCR of CDR3 regions and iRepertoire HTBI primers, TCR beta libraries were built. A single record per CDR3 protein comes from TCRdb applying MiXCR to the multiplex PCR reads. Of more than 450,000 distinct CDR3 sequences in the sample, 9.5% to 15% were seen once. The same data also went into a second study, on T cells in Graves' hyperthyroidism and ophthalmopathy. That work adds: TCR CDR3 underwent first-round RT-PCR with the HTBI primer set.

The sequence derives from a woman under 40 with Graves disease. The starting material was peripheral blood mononuclear cells (PBMCs), obtained at new diagnosis, from a patient treated with antithyroid drugs.

The CDR3 region is CASRRRAPRKVFGETQYF. The CDR3 DNA reads as TGTGCCAGCAGGCGGAGGGCCCCCAGAAAAGTATTTGGAGAGACCCAGTACTTC. The rearrangement uses TRBV11-2 and TRBJ2-5, with D perhaps TRBD2 (6 bases). The CDR3 is made up of 18 amino acids. V was shortened by 6 bases and J by 4 bases, with 27 bases between the two germline ends. Germline CDR1 and CDR2: SGHAT and FQNNGV.